The following is a T cell receptor beta chain sequence with its context. This clonotype was detected many times. Its antigen is not yet known. Base qualities are not recorded, but no much larger clone differs from it by a single base. This record belongs to a study of CD8 T cells in ankylosing spondylitis (dated by TCRdb to between 2016 and 2019). General notes on the study: T cell receptor beta repertoires were profiled in healthy donors and ankylosing spondylitis patients so that disease-linked TCR variants could be found. The whole study cohort included over a hundred healthy donors and over 20 ankylosing spondylitis patients. Peripheral blood was sampled, and synovial fluid was additionally collected from ankylosing spondylitis patients. The paper as a whole reports these results and caveats: The disease-linked clones were reported as significantly enriched in matched synovial fluid samples from ankylosing spondylitis patients. Some motif variants had previously been reported in the synovial fluid and blood of reactive arthritis patients, which suggests shared mechanisms of disease initiation. A CD8+ phenotype was shown by the disease-linked clones, which were found at relatively low frequencies in peripheral blood. A TCR beta motif made up of several highly homologous amino acid variants appeared to be characteristic of blood from ankylosing spondylitis patients.

CDR1 and CDR2 are read off the germline V gene as SGHVS and FQNEAQ. V was cut back by 0 bases and J by 2 bases, leaving a gap of 5 bases between them. The CDR3, cysteine through phenylalanine, is 13 amino acids long. Kept here is only the CDR3 DNA, which spans 39 bases and is read in frame from base 1. These reads were obtained on an Illumina HiSeq 2500. Quantitative 5'-RACE with molecular barcodes was the method used to prepare the TCR beta libraries. Per the source publication's procedure: A new computational method, built on a probabilistic model of VDJ rearrangement, was used to identify disease-linked TCR variants. The public sequencing data were trimmed at Q25 with fastp and processed into clonotypes with MiXCR by TCRdb, which kept only in-frame beta chains. Rows with a matching CDR3 protein are joined into one entry that keeps the most common DNA and genes. TCRdb's processing, not the authors' own work, is the source of the V and J calls. This sample is represented by about 300,000 distinct CDR3 sequences; around 10% of them were singletons. The ten largest clones add up to more than 7% of the sample.

Sequencing was done on a sample of blood, either unsorted or a sorted T cell fraction (not recorded which). This receptor chain uses TRBV7-8 and TRBJ2-7; the D segment cannot be called with confidence. The receptor comes from a female donor with ankylosing spondylitis or in good health (not recorded which). The DNA sequence follows: TGTGCCAGCAGCTTAGCGCTCACCTACGAGCAGTACTTC. This codes for CASSLALTYEQYF.